The next 29 T cell receptor beta chains were all read from a single sample in a study of cytomegalovirus exposure and HLA in healthy donors (dated by TCRdb to the late 2010s). Library construction relied on the immunoSEQ multiplex PCR assay. The multiplex PCR relied on a mix of 60 forward primers for TCR Vbeta segments and 13 reverse primers for TCR Jbeta segments. TCRdb stores this immuneACCESS table with in-frame sequences only. Part of the clones is absent; in the studies checked, under half of the shortfall reflects unresolved V genes, and no reason is known for the rest. This sample's table lists 220,000 or so clones. The ten largest clones add up to about 1.1% of the sample. The sample taken for sequencing was PBMCs. All receptors derive from a girl aged 2 to 9 in good health and CMV-seropositive.

The chain has TRBV5-4 and TRBJ2-4; D is possibly TRBD2 (6 bases). The V gene's germline CDR1 is SGHNT and CDR2 YYREEE (reference sequence). V lost 3 bases and J 6 bases, leaving 19 bases between the germline ends. The CDR3 sequence is 16 residues long. The CDR3 DNA reads TGTGCCAGCAGCTCCCGACTATTTACCGGGGGAAACATTCAGTACTTC. As protein: CASSSRLFTGGNIQYF.

The rearrangement uses TRBV19 and TRBJ1-5, with 7 bases lining up with TRBD1. Trimming at V came to 3 bases and at J to 2 bases, leaving 7 bases not matched to a gene. CDR3 length: 16 residues. Germline CDR1 and CDR2: LNHDA and SQIVND (reference sequence). The CDR3 loop is CASSMEGGRGNQPQHF. The CDR3 DNA reads TGTGCCAGTAGTATGGAAGGGGGCCGGGGCAATCAGCCCCAGCATTTT.

As DNA, the CDR3 is TGTGCCAGCAGTTTCGGACAGGGTCTTAATGAAAAACTGTTTTTT. Translating gives CASSFGQGLNEKLFF. The chain combines TRBV6-1 with TRBJ1-4, with TRBD1 matching 8 bases. Germline V gives CDR1 MNHNS, CDR2 SASEGT. The CDR3 totals 15 residues. The V gene end was trimmed by 5 bases and the J gene end by 4 bases; junction bases not matched to a gene: 6.

The genes are TRBV29-1 and TRBJ2-3; 9 bases fit TRBD2. The CDR3 totals 15 residues. The V and J ends lost 2 bases and 4 bases, in that order; junction bases with no gene match: 7. The germline V gene has CDR1 SQVTM and CDR2 ANQGSEA. CDR3 coding DNA: TGCAGCGTTGAACTCGCGGGAGGGGGTGCAGATACGCAGTATTTT. Translation gives CSVELAGGGADTQYF.

This chain joins TRBV11-2 and TRBJ2-1, with 7 bases identical to TRBD1. V lost 0 bases, J lost 9 bases, and 14 bases stayed unmatched. Germline V CDR1 and CDR2: SGHAT, FQNNGV. The length of the CDR3 is 17 residues. The CDR3 sequence is CASSLEADRAYGSEQFF. As DNA, the CDR3 is TGTGCCAGCAGCTTAGAGGCAGACAGGGCGTATGGGAGTGAGCAGTTCTTC. Filled out from reference TRBV11-2 and TRBJ2-1, the complete variable domain reads EAGVAQSPRYKIIEKRQSVAFWCNPISGHATLYWYQQILGQGPKLLIQFQNNGVVDDSQLPKDRFSAERLKGVDSTLKIQPAKLEDSAVYLCASSLEADRAYGSEQFFGPGTRLTVL.

V and J are TRBV7-8 and TRBJ2-2; 7 bases are shared with TRBD2. The CDR3 is 18 amino acids. V lost 5 bases and J lost 4; bases outside the gene matches: 16. CDR1 and CDR2 from the germline V gene are SGHVS and FQNEAQ. CDR3 amino acids: CASSNHQLKRGATGELFF. The DNA of the CDR3 is TGTGCCAGCAGCAACCACCAACTAAAGCGGGGTGCCACCGGGGAGCTGTTTTTT.

The J gene is TRBJ2-1, the V gene TRBV5-1, with a possible D match to TRBD2 (5 bases). The germline V and J ends were trimmed by 0 bases and 0 bases, with 7 bases remaining between them. This CDR3 comprises 15 residues. Germline V gene data show CDR1 as SGHRS and CDR2 as YFSETQ. The CDR3 nucleotides are TGCGCCAGCAGCTTGGATGGGAGCTCCTACAATGAGCAGTTCTTC. Translating gives CASSLDGSSYNEQFF.

This chain joins TRBV7-9 and TRBJ1-4, with D perhaps TRBD1 (6 bases). The CDR3 runs 16 residues. CDR1 is SEHNR and CDR2 is FQNEAQ in the germline V gene (reference sequence). V was cut by 8 bases and J by 2 bases, with 18 bases left in between. This CDR3 is CASEGIQGRTNEKLFF. The CDR3, as DNA: TGTGCCAGCGAGGGGATACAGGGTCGGACTAATGAAAAACTGTTTTTT.

The chain couples TRBV19 to TRBJ2-7; TRBD2 is a possible D gene (5 bases). CDR3 length equals 11 residues. The V end lost 6 bases, the J end lost 4 bases, and 7 bases lay between the germline ends. Germline CDR1 LNHDA, CDR2 SQIVND (reference sequence). DNA of the CDR3: TGTGCCAGTAGAAGAGGGTACGAGCAGTACTTC. This gives the protein CASRRGYEQYF.

This CDR3 reads CASSLWSSGDTQYF. CDR3 sequence (DNA): TGTGCCAGCAGCTTATGGTCGAGCGGAGATACGCAGTATTTT. The chain combines TRBV11-2 with TRBJ2-3; tentative D call: TRBD2 (5 bases). The CDR3 length is 14 residues. The V end was cut by 2 bases, the J end by 5 bases, with 11 bases between. Germline CDR1 is SGHAT and CDR2 is FQNNGV. Combining the CDR3 with reference TRBV11-2 and TRBJ2-3 gives the whole variable domain EAGVAQSPRYKIIEKRQSVAFWCNPISGHATLYWYQQILGQGPKLLIQFQNNGVVDDSQLPKDRFSAERLKGVDSTLKIQPAKLEDSAVYLCASSLWSSGDTQYFGPGTRLTVL.

The chain uses TRBV19 and TRBJ2-2; 8 positions match TRBD2. CDR3 size: 16 residues. V lost 2 bases and J lost 6; bases outside the gene matches: 8. Germline assignment: CDR1 LNHDA and CDR2 SQIVND (reference sequence). CDR3 protein: CASSITRLAGPGELFF. CDR3 nucleotides: TGTGCCAGTAGTATAACCCGGCTAGCGGGTCCCGGGGAGCTGTTTTTT.

V gene TRBV19 combines with J gene TRBJ2-7; D is perhaps TRBD1 (6 bases). In germline, CDR1 is LNHDA, CDR2 SQIVND (reference sequence). The length of the CDR3 is 14 residues. The germline V and J ends were trimmed by 6 bases and 1 base, with 13 bases remaining between them. The CDR3 loop reads CASSSRDKSYEQYF. Here the CDR3 DNA reads TGTGCCAGTAGCTCACGGGACAAGTCCTACGAGCAGTACTTC.

The chain links TRBV7-2 to TRBJ2-7, with D hard to call. Trimming took off 1 base at V and 6 bases at J, with 7 bases between the two ends. The V gene's germline CDR1 is SGHTA and CDR2 FQGNSA. The CDR3 runs to 12 residues. This CDR3 is CASSLDDTEQYF. The CDR3 DNA sequence: TGTGCCAGCAGCTTAGACGACACCGAGCAGTACTTC.

The rearrangement joins TRBV11-3 to TRBJ2-1; D might be TRBD1 (6 bases). This CDR3 contains 14 residues. Per germline, CDR1 SGHNT and CDR2 YENEEA. The V gene lost 1 base and the J gene lost 9 bases, with 13 bases spanning the gap. CDR3 sequence (DNA): TGTGCCAGCAGCTTAGGGCCGTCACAGGGTGAGCAGTTCTTC. It codes for CASSLGPSQGEQFF. The complete variable domain, with remaining parts taken from reference TRBV11-3 and TRBJ2-1, reads EAGVVQSPRYKIIEKKQPVAFWCNPISGHNTLYWYLQNLGQGPELLIRYENEEAVDDSQLPKDRFSAERLKGVDSTLKIQPAELGDSAVYLCASSLGPSQGEQFFGPGTRLTVL.

The chain carries TRBV5-1 and TRBJ1-3; tentative D call: TRBD1 (5 bases). V was trimmed by 1 base and J by 0 bases, leaving 11 bases between them. This CDR3 has 16 residues. CDR1 is SGHRS and CDR2 is YFSETQ in the germline V gene. CDR3 amino acids: CASSLSGHHSGNTIYF. The CDR3 bases are TGCGCCAGCAGCTTGTCCGGACACCACTCTGGAAACACCATATATTTT.

The chain combines TRBV7-3 with TRBJ2-3; D perhaps matches TRBD2 (6 bases). Germline CDR1 reads SGHTA; CDR2 reads FQGTGA. V was trimmed by 2 bases and J by 1 base, leaving 10 bases between them. The CDR3 contains 15 residues. The CDR3 nucleotides are TGTGCCAGCAGCTTAGCGGGAAGCCGCACAGATACGCAGTATTTT. Its translation is CASSLAGSRTDTQYF.

This chain links TRBV13 with TRBJ1-1; 7 bases fit TRBD1. V gave up 4 bases and J gave up 11 bases; unmatched junction bases: 13. Germline CDR1 is PRHDT and CDR2 is FYEKMQ (reference sequence). CDR3 size: 14 residues. CDR3 DNA: TGTGCCAGCAGCTCAGGTTTAGAGGGGGCGAAGGCTTTCTTT. It specifies CASSSGLEGAKAFF.

The rearrangement joins TRBV28 to TRBJ2-1, with TRBD2 matching over 12 bases. Trimming removed 5 bases from V and 1 base from J; junction bases left unmatched: 9. The CDR3 is 18 amino acids. Germline CDR1 MDHEN, CDR2 SYDVKM. The CDR3 loop reads CASSTPAGLAGSYNEQFF. In DNA, the CDR3 is TGTGCCAGCAGTACCCCCGCGGGACTAGCGGGTTCCTACAATGAGCAGTTCTTC.

The chain joins TRBV28 to TRBJ2-5; 10 nucleotides agree with TRBD1. The V and J ends lost 1 base and 1 base, in that order; junction bases with no gene match: 3. The CDR3 totals 16 residues. The germline V gene has CDR1 MDHEN and CDR2 SYDVKM. CDR3 residues: CASSLSGTGAQETQYF. The CDR3 region has the DNA TGTGCCAGCAGTTTATCCGGGACAGGGGCCCAAGAGACCCAGTACTTC.

The genes are TRBV11-1 and TRBJ1-4; 10 bases map to TRBD1. CDR3 length: 14 residues. With V trimmed by 5 bases and J by 6 bases, 3 bases remained unmatched. Germline V gives CDR1 SGHAT, CDR2 FQDESV (reference sequence). This chain's CDR3 is CASSRDRGHEKLFF. DNA of the CDR3: TGTGCCAGCAGCCGGGACAGGGGACATGAAAAACTGTTTTTT. Based on the CDR3 plus reference TRBV11-1 and TRBJ1-4, the full variable domain is EAEVAQSPRYKITEKSQAVAFWCDPISGHATLYWYRQILGQGPELLVQFQDESVVDDSQLPKDRFSAERLKGVDSTLKIQPAELGDSAMYLCASSRDRGHEKLFFGSGTQLSVL.

A word on this clone: In the same sample, other DNA sequences code for this CDR3. The genes are TRBV29-1 and TRBJ2-1; 10 bases fit TRBD2. Germline CDR1 is SQVTM and CDR2 is ANQGSEA. CDR3 length: 14 amino acids. V trimming: 6 bases; J trimming: 1 base; junction bases outside the gene matches: 3. In DNA, the CDR3 is TGCAGCGTCCCTAGCGGGAGTTCCTACAATGAGCAGTTCTTC. Translating it yields CSVPSGSSYNEQFF.

CDR3 in amino acids: CASSYRTGGSHTEAFF. For the CDR3, the DNA is TGTGCCAGCAGTTACCGGACAGGGGGCTCGCACACTGAAGCTTTCTTT. V is TRBV27 and J is TRBJ1-1, with TRBD1 matching 11 bases. The V and J ends lost 4 bases and 3 bases, in that order; junction bases with no gene match: 7. CDR1 is MNHEY, CDR2 SMNVEV, per germline (reference sequence). This CDR3 region has 16 residues.

The chain carries TRBV5-4 and TRBJ2-3; 11 nucleotides match TRBD2. CDR3 length: 15 amino acids. Germline V gene lookup returns CDR1 SGHNT and CDR2 YYREEE (reference sequence). V shed 5 bases and J 5 bases; nucleotides not matched to a gene: 7. The chain's CDR3 is CASRAGTSGQDTQYF. DNA for the CDR3: TGTGCCAGCAGAGCCGGGACTAGCGGACAAGATACGCAGTATTTT.

The chain couples TRBV10-1 to TRBJ1-1; TRBD1 matches 10 bases. CDR3 size: 16 residues. Germline CDR1 WNHNN, CDR2 SYGVQD (reference sequence). V dropped 6 bases and J dropped 0; count of bases not matched to a gene: 7. CDR3: CASSERQGALNTEAFF. For the CDR3, the DNA is TGCGCCAGCAGCGAGAGACAGGGGGCGTTGAACACTGAAGCTTTCTTT.

The J gene is TRBJ1-2, the V gene TRBV18; TRBD1 might be the D (5 bases). Trimming removed 2 bases at V and 4 bases at J, with 11 bases between. Germline V gives CDR1 KGHSH, CDR2 LQKENI. This CDR3 has 14 amino acids. The CDR3 sequence is CASSPSSGSYGYTF. The CDR3 DNA reads as TGTGCCAGCTCACCAAGCTCAGGGTCCTATGGCTACACCTTC.

The V call is TRBV7-9, the J call TRBJ1-3, with D possibly TRBD1 on 6 matching bases. This CDR3 comprises 15 residues. Germline values: CDR1 SEHNR, CDR2 FQNEAQ (reference sequence). V shed 2 bases and J shed 4 bases, with 12 bases lying between them. The CDR3 region is CASSLYRVTGNTIYF. The CDR3 region has the DNA TGTGCCAGCAGCTTATACAGGGTAACCGGAAACACCATATATTTT.

The V gene is TRBV7-2, the J gene TRBJ1-1; 7 positions match TRBD1. The CDR3 has 16 residues. J gave up 2 bases and V 0 bases, and 6 bases lay outside the gene matches. Germline CDR1 and CDR2: SGHTA and FQGNSA. The CDR3 DNA is TGTGCCAGCAGCTTAGCGCTGACAGGGCTTAACACTGAAGCTTTCTTT. The encoded protein is CASSLALTGLNTEAFF.

The chain recombines TRBV2 with TRBJ2-4, with D possibly being TRBD2 (6 bases). This CDR3 region has 13 residues. Per germline, CDR1 SNHLY and CDR2 FYNNEI. Trimming shortened V by 3 bases and J by 7 bases, and 10 bases separated the two germline ends. The CDR3, as DNA: TGTGCCAGCAGTGAGGAGGGCGGGAACATTCAGTACTTC. Translation gives CASSEEGGNIQYF. The variable domain in full, completed from reference TRBV2 and TRBJ2-4, reads EPEVTQTPSHQVTQMGQEVILRCVPISNHLYFYWYRQILGQKVEFLVSFYNNEISEKSEIFDDQFSVERPDGSNFTLKIRSTKLEDSAMYFCASSEEGGNIQYFGAGTRLSVL.

This chain uses TRBV2 with TRBJ1-2, with TRBD1 matching over 9 bases. The CDR3 contains 13 residues. With 9 bases clipped from V and 7 bases from J, the junction kept 9 bases outside the gene matches. Germline V lookup: CDR1 SNHLY, CDR2 FYNNEI. The CDR3 nucleotides are TGTGCCAGATATCCGGGACAGGGCTCTGGCTACACCTTC. It yields the protein CARYPGQGSGYTF.